One sample yielded the 27 T cell receptor beta chains listed below, sequenced in a study of CD8+ T cells in alopecia areata. As for treatment: oral pan-JAK inhibitor, 5-10 mg twice daily. Following extraction, RNA underwent reverse transcription to cDNA, which served as the sequencing template. Libraries were prepared by immunoSEQ multiplex PCR; TCRdb keeps only in-frame clonotypes and omits some of them. The data contain more than 95,000 clones, under 65% of them seen just once; the ten biggest clones take up more than 5%. The sample here was CD4+ T cells sorted from blood, taken at week 4, from a patient treated with tofacitinib. The receptors come from a human donor with alopecia areata.

This clone came up a few times. J is TRBJ1-1 and V is TRBV19, with 8 positions matching TRBD1. The CDR3 sequence is 12 residues long. The V gene's germline CDR1 is LNHDA and CDR2 SQIVND (reference sequence). J gave up 6 bases and V 7 bases, and 4 bases lay outside the gene matches. CDR3 in amino acids: CASTGGEAEAFF. CDR3 in DNA: TGTGCCAGTACAGGGGGCGAGGCTGAAGCTTTCTTT.

Only a few counts were recorded for this clone. The V gene is TRBV2, the J gene TRBJ1-2; D might be TRBD1 (5 bases). V lost 5 bases and J 4 bases, leaving 11 bases between the germline ends. Per the germline V gene, CDR1 is SNHLY and CDR2 is FYNNEI. The CDR3 length is 13 residues. The CDR3 spells CASSPGGSYGYTF. The CDR3 nucleotides are TGTGCCAGCAGTCCCGGGGGGAGCTATGGCTACACCTTC.

This clone turned up a few times. The sample carries other DNA sequences with the same CDR3. This rearrangement joins TRBV9 to TRBJ2-6; unclear D gene. Germline lookup yields CDR1 SGDLS and CDR2 YYNGEE. The CDR3 contains 14 residues. V lost 4 bases to trimming and J lost 1 base, with 6 bases between them. The CDR3 loop is CASSPRSGANVLTF. In DNA form, the CDR3 reads TGTGCCAGCAGCCCGCGGTCTGGGGCCAACGTCCTGACTTTC.

V usage is TRBV4-1 and J usage is TRBJ2-1; 11 bases agree with TRBD1. Germline V gives CDR1 MGHRA, CDR2 YSYEKL. This CDR3 is built from 15 residues. V gave up 4 bases and J gave up 6 bases; unmatched junction bases: 5. As DNA, the CDR3 is TGCGCCAGCAGCCTGGGACAGGGGGATGGCAATGAGCAGTTCTTC. Its protein product is CASSLGQGDGNEQFF.

As to this clone: Other nucleotide sequences from this sample produce the same CDR3. The J gene is TRBJ1-2, the V gene TRBV18; possible D gene TRBD1, 6 bases. The CDR3 totals 13 residues. V dropped 1 base and J dropped 6 bases, with 9 bases sitting between them. Germline V lookup: CDR1 KGHSH, CDR2 LQKENI. The CDR3 DNA reads as TGTGCCAGCTCACCACGTCCAGGGGATGGCTACACCTTC. Its translation: CASSPRPGDGYTF.

This clone has just one count. V usage is TRBV9 and J usage is TRBJ1-2; D is uncertain. From germline, CDR1 is SGDLS and CDR2 YYNGEE. The CDR3 extends over 13 amino acids. The germline V and J ends were trimmed by 1 base and 4 bases, with 8 bases remaining between them. The CDR3: CASSVTPGYGYTF. The DNA of the CDR3 is TGTGCCAGCAGCGTAACTCCCGGCTATGGCTACACCTTC.

This clone was seen a few times. The genes are TRBV18 and TRBJ2-5; no clear D. V lost 5 bases and J 5 bases, leaving 9 bases between the germline ends. CDR3 size: 12 residues. CDR1 is KGHSH and CDR2 is LQKENI in the germline V gene. CDR3 bases: TGTGCCAGCTCAGGAGAGGAGGAGACCCAGTACTTC. Amino acid sequence: CASSGEEETQYF.

This clone was detected only once. The CDR3 here is CASSPGGQSLAKNIQYF. For the CDR3, the DNA is TGCGCCAGCAGCCCGGGGGGGCAGAGTCTAGCCAAAAACATTCAGTACTTC. The V call is TRBV4-1, the J call TRBJ2-4; TRBD2 agrees at 8 bases. The CDR3 is 17 residues long. The V gene's germline CDR1 is MGHRA and CDR2 YSYEKL. J lost 0 bases, V lost 4 bases, and 8 bases had no gene match.

The CDR3, as DNA: TGTGCCAGCAGCCACTGGTCCGGGGCCCTTGGGGATGAGCAGTTCTTC. The encoded protein is CASSHWSGALGDEQFF. The chain recombines TRBV7-9 with TRBJ2-1; TRBD1 or TRBD2 may be the D gene (5 bases each). With 5 bases removed from V and 8 bases from J, the gap between germline ends came to 22 bases. The CDR3 is 16 amino acids. The germline gives CDR1 SEHNR, CDR2 FQNEAQ (reference sequence).

The chain has TRBV5-1 and TRBJ1-3; D may be TRBD1 (6 bases). The CDR3 runs 15 residues. V dropped 4 bases and J dropped 0 bases, with 11 bases sitting between them. Germline CDR1 is SGHRS and CDR2 is YFSETQ. CDR3 residues: CASSNGQLSGNTIYF. In DNA, the CDR3 is TGCGCCAGCAGCAATGGACAGCTCTCTGGAAACACCATATATTTT.

This clone was recorded a few times. This chain uses TRBV29-1 with TRBJ1-1; TRBD1 is a possible D gene (5 bases). CDR1 SQVTM and CDR2 ANQGSEA come from the germline V gene. The CDR3 covers 14 residues. V was cut by 7 bases and J by 4 bases, with 19 bases left in between. Written as DNA, the CDR3 is TGCAGCGCCCCGGCGGGGGAACTCGGCACTGAAGCTTTCTTT. This translates into CSAPAGELGTEAFF.

This clone was counted ten times or more. The rearrangement links TRBV10-3 to TRBJ2-7, with D possibly TRBD2 on 5 matching bases. CDR1 is ENHRY and CDR2 is SYGVKD in the germline V gene. V shed 6 bases and J shed 0 bases, with 12 bases lying between them. The CDR3 extends over 14 amino acids. In DNA, the CDR3 is TGTGCCATCAGCGACCCGGAGGCCTCCTACGAGCAGTACTTC. It codes for CAISDPEASYEQYF.

This clone turned up a few times. The chain uses TRBV4-2 and TRBJ2-2, with D perhaps TRBD1 (6 bases). V lost 4 bases to trimming and J lost 4 bases, with 13 bases between them. From germline, CDR1 is LGHNA and CDR2 YNFKEQ. This CDR3 spans 15 amino acids. The DNA for the CDR3 is TGTGCCAGCAGCCTCCTACAGGGTCGCACCGGGGAGCTGTTTTTT. Residues: CASSLLQGRTGELFF.

A few counts support this clone. The V call is TRBV25-1, the J call TRBJ2-6; no reliable D call. This CDR3 has 13 residues. Per the germline V gene, CDR1 is MGHDK and CDR2 is SYGVNS. V gave up 3 bases and J gave up 4 bases, with 4 bases separating them. The CDR3 DNA reads TGTGCCAGCAGTGAGGCGGGGGCCAACGTCCTGACTTTC. Translated, it gives CASSEAGANVLTF.

The genes are TRBV29-1 and TRBJ2-1; D ambiguous. With 0 bases removed from V and 2 bases from J, the gap between germline ends came to 5 bases. This CDR3 contains 13 residues. Germline lookup yields CDR1 SQVTM and CDR2 ANQGSEA. CDR3 nucleotide sequence: TGCAGCGTTGAAGATCTCCCCTACAATGAGCAGTTCTTC. This translates into CSVEDLPYNEQFF.

This chain connects TRBV29-1 to TRBJ2-5, with TRBD2 as a possible D gene (5 bases). V shed 6 bases and J shed 5 bases, with 16 bases lying between them. The CDR3 covers 13 residues. The germline CDR1 and CDR2 sequences are SQVTM and ANQGSEA. The CDR3: CSVIVPGGETQYF. The CDR3 DNA follows: TGCAGCGTGATCGTCCCGGGCGGGGAGACCCAGTACTTC.

The chain links TRBV27 to TRBJ2-3; D gene ambiguous. The CDR3 spans 11 residues. V lost 3 bases and J lost 5, with 3 bases in between. From germline, CDR1 is MNHEY and CDR2 SMNVEV (reference sequence). This chain's CDR3 is CASSFGDTQYF. The CDR3 bases are TGTGCCAGCAGTTTCGGAGATACGCAGTATTTT.

The V gene is TRBV10-3, the J gene TRBJ1-1; D remains unclear. The CDR3 is 14 amino acids. Germline CDR1 and CDR2: ENHRY and SYGVKD. Trimming cost V 3 bases and J 1 base, with 9 bases left between them. The CDR3 spells CAISDSSGNTEAFF. The CDR3 nucleotides read TGTGCCATCAGTGACAGTTCAGGGAACACTGAAGCTTTCTTT.

This clone appeared a few times. This chain joins TRBV29-1 and TRBJ1-2; D call uncertain. This CDR3 contains 11 residues. Germline CDR1 SQVTM, CDR2 ANQGSEA. CDR3 DNA sequence: TGCATCTCACAAGGGCAGTATGGCTACACCTTC. Translated, it gives CISQGQYGYTF.

V gene TRBV4-2 combines with J gene TRBJ2-5, with 9 nucleotides matching TRBD1. Germline V gene data show CDR1 as LGHNA and CDR2 as YNFKEQ. This CDR3 contains 14 residues. Trimming removed 1 base from V and 5 bases from J; junction bases left unmatched: 2. The chain's CDR3 is CASSQGTGAETQYF. DNA of the CDR3: TGTGCCAGCAGCCAAGGGACAGGGGCCGAGACCCAGTACTTC.

The chain is built from TRBV29-1 and TRBJ1-2, with D unresolved. The V end was cut by 6 bases, the J end by 13 bases, with 18 bases between. Germline V lookup: CDR1 SQVTM, CDR2 ANQGSEA. The CDR3 totals 11 residues. The CDR3 DNA reads TGCAGCGTCCAAAGCTCGGACCCTGCCACCTTC. It yields the protein CSVQSSDPATF. The entire variable domain, with the rest obtained from reference TRBV29-1 and TRBJ1-2, is as follows: SAVISQKPSRDICQRGTSLTIQCQVDSQVTMMFWYRQQPGQSLTLIATANQGSEATYESGFVIDKFPISRPNLTFSTLTVSNMSPEDSSIYLCSVQSSDPATFGSGTRLTVV.

This clone was picked up one time. This chain joins TRBV5-1 and TRBJ2-2, with D maybe TRBD2 (5 bases). The CDR3 runs to 14 residues. Trimming removed 6 bases from V and 4 bases from J, with 13 bases in between. The germline CDR1 and CDR2 sequences are SGHRS and YFSETQ. The CDR3 region is CASTLSGITGELFF. The CDR3 coding sequence is TGCGCCAGCACCTTATCGGGGATCACCGGGGAGCTGTTTTTT.

There are a few counts of this clone. The rearrangement uses TRBV29-1 and TRBJ2-3; D unclear. The V gene lost 4 bases and the J gene lost 3 bases, with 5 bases spanning the gap. CDR3 length: 11 amino acids. CDR1 and CDR2 (germline): SQVTM, ANQGSEA. The CDR3 nucleotides read TGCAGCGTTGGACATACAGATACGCAGTATTTT. Residues: CSVGHTDTQYF.

This chain connects TRBV7-2 to TRBJ2-3; the D gene is possibly TRBD1 (5 bases). The germline CDR1 and CDR2 sequences are SGHTA and FQGNSA. With 2 bases removed from V and 2 bases from J, the gap between germline ends came to 11 bases. The CDR3 consists of 15 residues. The CDR3 loop is CASSLFSGPTDTQYF. The DNA of the CDR3 is TGTGCCAGCAGCTTATTTTCAGGGCCCACAGATACGCAGTATTTT.

This clone has only a few counts. V is TRBV18 and J is TRBJ1-5; TRBD1 matches 9 bases. CDR3 length: 15 amino acids. Germline V gives CDR1 KGHSH, CDR2 LQKENI. The trim removed 3 bases at V and 4 bases at J, leaving 4 bases unmatched. CDR3 sequence reads: CASSPRTGENQPQHF. The CDR3 DNA follows: TGTGCCAGCTCACCCCGGACAGGGGAGAATCAGCCCCAGCATTTT.

The chain uses TRBV9 and TRBJ1-2, with 8 bases fitting TRBD1. In germline, CDR1 is SGDLS, CDR2 YYNGEE. V shed 4 bases, J shed 9 bases, and the junction held 11 bases outside the gene matches. This CDR3 is 14 amino acids long. For the CDR3, the DNA is TGTGCCAGCAGCAGACAGGACAGGGCCCGGCGCTACACCTTC. This translates into CASSRQDRARRYTF.

This clone came up a few times. The chain links TRBV15 to TRBJ1-2; no firm D call. This CDR3 is 14 amino acids long. Germline CDR1 LNHNV, CDR2 YYDKDF (reference sequence). Trimming stripped 0 bases from V and 10 bases from J, with 15 bases between. The CDR3 sequence: CATSRDPMASDYTF. CDR3 DNA sequence: TGTGCCACCAGCAGAGATCCGATGGCCTCAGACTACACCTTC.